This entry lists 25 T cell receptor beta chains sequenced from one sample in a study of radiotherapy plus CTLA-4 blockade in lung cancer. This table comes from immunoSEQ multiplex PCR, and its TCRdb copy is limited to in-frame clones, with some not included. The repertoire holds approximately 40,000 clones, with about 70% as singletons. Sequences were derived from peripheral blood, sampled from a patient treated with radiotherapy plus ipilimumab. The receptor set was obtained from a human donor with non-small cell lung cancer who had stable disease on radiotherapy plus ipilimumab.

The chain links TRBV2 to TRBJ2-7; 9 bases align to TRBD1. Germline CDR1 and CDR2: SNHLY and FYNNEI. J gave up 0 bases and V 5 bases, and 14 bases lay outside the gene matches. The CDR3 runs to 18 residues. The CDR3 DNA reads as TGTGCCAGCAGTTTAACTTCGGGACAGGGCTTCAGCTCCTACGAGCAGTACTTC. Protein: CASSLTSGQGFSSYEQYF.

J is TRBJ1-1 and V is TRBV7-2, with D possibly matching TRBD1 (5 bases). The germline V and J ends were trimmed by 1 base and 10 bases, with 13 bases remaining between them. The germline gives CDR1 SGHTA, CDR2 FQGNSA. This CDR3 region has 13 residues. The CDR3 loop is CASSLEGWGRAFF. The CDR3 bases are TGTGCCAGCAGCTTAGAGGGCTGGGGCCGAGCTTTCTTT.

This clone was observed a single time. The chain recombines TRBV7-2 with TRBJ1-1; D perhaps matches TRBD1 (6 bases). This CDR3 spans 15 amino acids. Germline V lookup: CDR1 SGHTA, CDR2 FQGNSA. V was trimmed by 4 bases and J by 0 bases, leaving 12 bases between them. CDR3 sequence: CASSSTGLLNTEAFF. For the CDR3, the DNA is TGTGCCAGCAGCTCTACAGGGCTTTTGAACACTGAAGCTTTCTTT. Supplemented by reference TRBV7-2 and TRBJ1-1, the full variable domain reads GAGVSQSPSNKVTEKGKDVELRCDPISGHTALYWYRQSLGQGLEFLIYFQGNSAPDKSGLPSDRFSAERTGGSVSTLTIQRTQQEDSAVYLCASSSTGLLNTEAFFGQGTRLTVV.

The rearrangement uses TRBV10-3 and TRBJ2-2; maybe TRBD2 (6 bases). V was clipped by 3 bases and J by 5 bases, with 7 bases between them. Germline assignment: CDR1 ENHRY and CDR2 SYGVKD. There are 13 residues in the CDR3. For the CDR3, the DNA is TGTGCCATCAGTGATGGGGGGACCGGGGAGCTGTTTTTT. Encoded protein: CAISDGGTGELFF.

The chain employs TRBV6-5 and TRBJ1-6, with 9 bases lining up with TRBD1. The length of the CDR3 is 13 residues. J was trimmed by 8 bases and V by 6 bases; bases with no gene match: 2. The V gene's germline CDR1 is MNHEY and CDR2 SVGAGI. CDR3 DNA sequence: TGTGCCAGCAGGGACAGGGGTTATTCACCCCTCCACTTT. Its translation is CASRDRGYSPLHF.

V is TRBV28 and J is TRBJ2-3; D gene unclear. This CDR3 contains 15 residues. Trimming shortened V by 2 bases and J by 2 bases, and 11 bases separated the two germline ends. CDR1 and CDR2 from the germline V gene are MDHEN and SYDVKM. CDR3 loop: CASSLPSELTDTQYF. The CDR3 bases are TGTGCCAGCAGTTTACCCTCGGAGCTCACAGATACGCAGTATTTT.

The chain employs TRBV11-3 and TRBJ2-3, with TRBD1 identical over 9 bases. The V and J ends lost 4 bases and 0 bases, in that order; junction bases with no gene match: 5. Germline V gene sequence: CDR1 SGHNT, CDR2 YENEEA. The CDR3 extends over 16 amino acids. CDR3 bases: TGTGCCAGCAGCTCCACAGGGGGCGCAAGCACAGATACGCAGTATTTT. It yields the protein CASSSTGGASTDTQYF.

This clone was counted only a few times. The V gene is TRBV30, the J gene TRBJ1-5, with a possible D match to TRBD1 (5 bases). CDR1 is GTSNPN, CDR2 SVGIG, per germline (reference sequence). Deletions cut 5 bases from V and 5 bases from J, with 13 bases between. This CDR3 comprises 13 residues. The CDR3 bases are TGTGCCTGGGGGAGACAGAGGGATCAGCCCCAGCATTTT. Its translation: CAWGRQRDQPQHF.

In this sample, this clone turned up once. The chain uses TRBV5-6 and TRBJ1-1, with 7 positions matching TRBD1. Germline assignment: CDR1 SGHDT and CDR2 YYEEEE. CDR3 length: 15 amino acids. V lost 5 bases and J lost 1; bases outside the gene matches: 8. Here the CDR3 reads CASSFRGLGNTEAFF. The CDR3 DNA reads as TGTGCCAGCAGTTTTAGGGGGCTAGGGAACACTGAAGCTTTCTTT.

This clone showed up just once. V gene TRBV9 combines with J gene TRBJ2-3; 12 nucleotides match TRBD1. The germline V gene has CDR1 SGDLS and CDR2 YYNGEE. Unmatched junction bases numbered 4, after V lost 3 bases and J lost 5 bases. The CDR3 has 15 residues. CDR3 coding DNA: TGTGCCAGCAGCGCCCGGGACAGGGGGCAAGATACGCAGTATTTT. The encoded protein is CASSARDRGQDTQYF.

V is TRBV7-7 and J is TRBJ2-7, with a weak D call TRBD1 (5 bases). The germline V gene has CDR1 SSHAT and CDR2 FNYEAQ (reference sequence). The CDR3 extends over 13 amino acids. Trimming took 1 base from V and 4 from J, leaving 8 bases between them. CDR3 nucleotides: TGTGCCAGCAGCTTAGAGGCAGGGTACGAGCAGTACTTC. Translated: CASSLEAGYEQYF.

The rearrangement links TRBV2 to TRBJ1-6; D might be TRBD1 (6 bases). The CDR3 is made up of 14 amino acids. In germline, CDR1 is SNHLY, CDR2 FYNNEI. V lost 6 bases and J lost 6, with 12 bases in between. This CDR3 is CASRDRIGNSPLHF. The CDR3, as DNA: TGTGCCAGCAGAGACAGGATTGGTAATTCACCCCTCCACTTT.

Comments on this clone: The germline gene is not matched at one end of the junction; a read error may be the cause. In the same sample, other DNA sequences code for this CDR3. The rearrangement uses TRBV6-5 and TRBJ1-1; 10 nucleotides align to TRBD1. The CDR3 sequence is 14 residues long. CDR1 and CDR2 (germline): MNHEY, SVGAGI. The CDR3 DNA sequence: TGTGCCAGCACCGGGACAGGGGCGAACACTGAAGCTTTTTTT. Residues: CASTGTGANTEAFF.

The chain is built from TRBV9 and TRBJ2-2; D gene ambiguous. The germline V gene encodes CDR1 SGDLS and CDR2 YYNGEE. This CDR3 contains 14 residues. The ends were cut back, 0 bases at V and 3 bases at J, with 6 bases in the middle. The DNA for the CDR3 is TGTGCCAGCAGCGTAGTGACCGACACCGGGGAGCTGTTTTTT. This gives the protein CASSVVTDTGELFF.

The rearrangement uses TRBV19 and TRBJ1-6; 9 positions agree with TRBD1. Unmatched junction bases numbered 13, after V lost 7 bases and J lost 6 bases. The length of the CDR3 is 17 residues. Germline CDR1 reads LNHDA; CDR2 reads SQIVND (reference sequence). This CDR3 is CASNIDSGTGLNSPLHF. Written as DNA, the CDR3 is TGTGCCAGTAACATCGACTCCGGGACAGGGCTTAATTCACCCCTCCACTTT.

The CDR3 DNA reads TGCGCCAGCAGCTTGGACCAGGGACTAGCGGGGACCACCGGGGAGCTGTTTTTT. This encodes CASSLDQGLAGTTGELFF. The chain carries TRBV5-1 and TRBJ2-2; 13 nucleotides line up with TRBD2. V was clipped by 0 bases and J by 4 bases; unmatched bases: 6. CDR1 is SGHRS, CDR2 YFSETQ, per germline. The CDR3 covers 18 residues.

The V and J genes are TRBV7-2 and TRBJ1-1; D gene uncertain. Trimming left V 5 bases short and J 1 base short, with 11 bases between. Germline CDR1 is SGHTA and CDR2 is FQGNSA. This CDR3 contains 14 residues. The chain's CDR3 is CASSPQDGNTEAFF. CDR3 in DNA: TGTGCCAGCAGCCCCCAGGACGGGAACACTGAAGCTTTCTTT.

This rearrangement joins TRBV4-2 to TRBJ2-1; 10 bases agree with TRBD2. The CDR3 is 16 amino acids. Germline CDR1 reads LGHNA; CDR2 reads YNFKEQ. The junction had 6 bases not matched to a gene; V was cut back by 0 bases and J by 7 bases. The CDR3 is CASSQEAGGLINEQFF. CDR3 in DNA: TGTGCCAGCAGCCAAGAAGCGGGGGGGCTGATTAATGAGCAGTTCTTC.

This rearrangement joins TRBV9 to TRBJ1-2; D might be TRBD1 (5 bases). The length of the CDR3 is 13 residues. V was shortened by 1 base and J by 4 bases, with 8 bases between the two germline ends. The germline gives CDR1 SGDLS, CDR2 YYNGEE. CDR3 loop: CASSVLQGYGYTF. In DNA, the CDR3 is TGTGCCAGCAGCGTACTTCAGGGCTATGGCTACACCTTC.

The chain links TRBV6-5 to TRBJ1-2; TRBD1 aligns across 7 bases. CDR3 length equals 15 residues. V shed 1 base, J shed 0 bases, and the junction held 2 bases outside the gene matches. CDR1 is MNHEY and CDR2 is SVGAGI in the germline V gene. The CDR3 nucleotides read TGTGCCAGCAGTTACTGGGGACAGCCTAACTATGGCTACACCTTC. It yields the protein CASSYWGQPNYGYTF.

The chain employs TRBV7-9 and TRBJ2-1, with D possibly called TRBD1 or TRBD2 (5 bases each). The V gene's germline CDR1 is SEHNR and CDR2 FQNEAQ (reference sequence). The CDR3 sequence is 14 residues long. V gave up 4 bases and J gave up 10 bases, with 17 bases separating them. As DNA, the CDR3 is TGTGCCAGCAGCTCTCCCCGGCCTTGGGGGGAGCAGTTCTTC. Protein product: CASSSPRPWGEQFF.

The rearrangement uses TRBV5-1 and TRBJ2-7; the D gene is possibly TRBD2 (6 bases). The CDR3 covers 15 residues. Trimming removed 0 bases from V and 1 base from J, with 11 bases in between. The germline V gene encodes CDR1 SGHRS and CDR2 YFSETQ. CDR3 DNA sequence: TGCGCCAGCAGCTTGGTGCGGGGTGGATCCTACGAGCAGTACTTC. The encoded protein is CASSLVRGGSYEQYF.

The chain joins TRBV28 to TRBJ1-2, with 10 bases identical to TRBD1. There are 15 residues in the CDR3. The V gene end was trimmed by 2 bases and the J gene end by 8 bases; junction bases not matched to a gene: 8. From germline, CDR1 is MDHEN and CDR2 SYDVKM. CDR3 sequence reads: CASSLSGQGGGGYTF. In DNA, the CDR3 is TGTGCCAGCAGTTTAAGCGGACAGGGGGGTGGAGGCTACACCTTC.

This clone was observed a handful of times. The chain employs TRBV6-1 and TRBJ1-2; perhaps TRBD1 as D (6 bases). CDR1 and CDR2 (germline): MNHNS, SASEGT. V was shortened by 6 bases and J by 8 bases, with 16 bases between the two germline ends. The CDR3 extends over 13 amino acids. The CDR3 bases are TGTGCCAGCAGACCGGACAGTCTGCGGGGCTACACCTTC. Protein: CASRPDSLRGYTF.

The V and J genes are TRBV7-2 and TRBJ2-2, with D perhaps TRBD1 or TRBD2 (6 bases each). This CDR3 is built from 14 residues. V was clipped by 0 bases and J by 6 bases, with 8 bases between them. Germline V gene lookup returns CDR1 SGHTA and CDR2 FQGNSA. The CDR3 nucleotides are TGTGCCAGCAGCTTAGCGAGGGGGGCCGGGGAGCTGTTTTTT. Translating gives CASSLARGAGELFF.